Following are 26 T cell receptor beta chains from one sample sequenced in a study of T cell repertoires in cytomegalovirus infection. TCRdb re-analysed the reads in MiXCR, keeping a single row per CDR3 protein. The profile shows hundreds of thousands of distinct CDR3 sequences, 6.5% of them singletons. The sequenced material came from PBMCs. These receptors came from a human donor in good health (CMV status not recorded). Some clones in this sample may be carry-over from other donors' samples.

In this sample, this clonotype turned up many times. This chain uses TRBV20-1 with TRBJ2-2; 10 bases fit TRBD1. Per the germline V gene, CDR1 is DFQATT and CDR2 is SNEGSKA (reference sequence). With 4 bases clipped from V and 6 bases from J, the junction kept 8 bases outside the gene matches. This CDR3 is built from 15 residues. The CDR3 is CSATDRDRGSGELFF. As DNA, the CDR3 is TGCAGTGCTACAGATCGGGACAGGGGATCCGGGGAGCTGTTTTTT.

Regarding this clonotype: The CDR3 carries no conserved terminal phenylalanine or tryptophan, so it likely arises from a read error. This CDR3 reads CSAQGATNEKLFS. In nucleotides, the CDR3 is TGCAGTGCACAGGGGGCAACTAATGAAAAACTGTTTTCT. V and J are TRBV20-1 and TRBJ1-4; 8 bases map to TRBD1. The CDR3 runs 13 residues. V was clipped by 6 bases and J by 0 bases; unmatched bases: 0. CDR1 DFQATT and CDR2 SNEGSKA come from the germline V gene (reference sequence).

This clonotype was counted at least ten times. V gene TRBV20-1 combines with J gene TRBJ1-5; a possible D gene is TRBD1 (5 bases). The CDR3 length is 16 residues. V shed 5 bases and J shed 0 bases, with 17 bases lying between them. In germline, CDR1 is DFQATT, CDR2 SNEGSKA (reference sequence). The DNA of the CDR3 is TGCAGTGCTGGGGGGGGAAAGGGGTATAGCAATCAGCCCCAGCATTTT. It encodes CSAGGGKGYSNQPQHF.

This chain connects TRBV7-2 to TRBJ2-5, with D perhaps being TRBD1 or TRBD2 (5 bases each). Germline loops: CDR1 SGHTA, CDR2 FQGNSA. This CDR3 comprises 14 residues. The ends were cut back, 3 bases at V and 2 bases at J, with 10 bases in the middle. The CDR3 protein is CASSFMRGQETQYF. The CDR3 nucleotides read TGTGCCAGCAGCTTCATGAGGGGTCAAGAGACCCAGTACTTC.

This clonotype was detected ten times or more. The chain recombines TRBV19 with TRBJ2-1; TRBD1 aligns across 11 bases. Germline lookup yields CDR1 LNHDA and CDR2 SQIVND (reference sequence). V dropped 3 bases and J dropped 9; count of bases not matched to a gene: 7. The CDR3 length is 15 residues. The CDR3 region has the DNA TGTGCCAGTAGTATTCCGGGACAGGGGGAAGGTGAGCAGTTCTTC. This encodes CASSIPGQGEGEQFF.

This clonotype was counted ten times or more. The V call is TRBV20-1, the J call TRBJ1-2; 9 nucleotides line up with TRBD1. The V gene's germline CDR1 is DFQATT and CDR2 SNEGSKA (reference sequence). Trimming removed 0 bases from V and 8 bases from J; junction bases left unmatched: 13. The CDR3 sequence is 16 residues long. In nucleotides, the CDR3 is TGCAGTGCTAGAGAAACTCCGGGACAGGGTGCGGGGGGCTACACCTTC. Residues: CSARETPGQGAGGYTF.

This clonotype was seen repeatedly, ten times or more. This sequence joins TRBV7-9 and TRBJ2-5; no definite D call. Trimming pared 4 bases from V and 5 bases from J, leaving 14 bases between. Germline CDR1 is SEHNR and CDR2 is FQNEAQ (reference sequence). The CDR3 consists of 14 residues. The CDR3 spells CASSSMGIGETQYF. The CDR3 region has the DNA TGTGCCAGCAGCTCAATGGGGATCGGGGAGACCCAGTACTTC.

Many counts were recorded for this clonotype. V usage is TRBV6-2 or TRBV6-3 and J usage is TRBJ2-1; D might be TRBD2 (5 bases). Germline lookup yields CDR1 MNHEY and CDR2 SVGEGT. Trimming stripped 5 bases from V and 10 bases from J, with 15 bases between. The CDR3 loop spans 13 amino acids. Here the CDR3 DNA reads TGTGCCAGCAGTCCCGGACTTCCCAACGAGCAGTTCTTC. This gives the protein CASSPGLPNEQFF.

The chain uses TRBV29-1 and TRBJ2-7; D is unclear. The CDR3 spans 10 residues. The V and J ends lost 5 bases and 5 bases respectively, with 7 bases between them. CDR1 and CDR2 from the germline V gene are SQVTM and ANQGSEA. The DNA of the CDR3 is TGCAGCGTTCGACATGACGAGCAGTACTTC. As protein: CSVRHDEQYF.

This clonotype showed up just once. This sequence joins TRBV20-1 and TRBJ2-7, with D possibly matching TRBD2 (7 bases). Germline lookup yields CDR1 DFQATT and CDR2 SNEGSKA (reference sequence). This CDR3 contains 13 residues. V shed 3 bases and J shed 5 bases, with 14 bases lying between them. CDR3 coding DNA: TGCAGTGCTAGGGGGGGGCAGGCTAACGAGCAGTACTTC. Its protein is CSARGGQANEQYF.

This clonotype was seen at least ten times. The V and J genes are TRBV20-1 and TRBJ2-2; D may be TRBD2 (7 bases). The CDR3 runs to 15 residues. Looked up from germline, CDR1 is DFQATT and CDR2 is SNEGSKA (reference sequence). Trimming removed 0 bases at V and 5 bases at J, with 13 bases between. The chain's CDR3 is CSARDWGGRTGELFF. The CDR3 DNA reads TGCAGTGCTAGAGATTGGGGGGGCCGGACCGGGGAGCTGTTTTTT.

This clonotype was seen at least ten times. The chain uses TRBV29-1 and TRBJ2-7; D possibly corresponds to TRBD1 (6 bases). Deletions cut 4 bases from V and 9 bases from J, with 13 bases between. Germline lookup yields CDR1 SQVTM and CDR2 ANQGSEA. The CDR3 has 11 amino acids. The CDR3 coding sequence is TGCAGCGTTGTGGGCAGGGGCGGGCAGTACTTC. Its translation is CSVVGRGGQYF.

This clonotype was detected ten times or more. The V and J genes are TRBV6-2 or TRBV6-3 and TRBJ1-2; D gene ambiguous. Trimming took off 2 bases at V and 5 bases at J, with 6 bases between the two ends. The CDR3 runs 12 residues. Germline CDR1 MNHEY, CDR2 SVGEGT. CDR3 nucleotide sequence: TGTGCCAGCAGTTACGGAGCTTATGGCTACACCTTC. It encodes CASSYGAYGYTF.

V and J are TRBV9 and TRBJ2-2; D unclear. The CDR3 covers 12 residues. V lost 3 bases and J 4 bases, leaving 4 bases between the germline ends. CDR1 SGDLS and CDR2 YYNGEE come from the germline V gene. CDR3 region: CASSDFTGELFF. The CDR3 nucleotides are TGTGCCAGCAGCGACTTCACCGGGGAGCTGTTTTTT.

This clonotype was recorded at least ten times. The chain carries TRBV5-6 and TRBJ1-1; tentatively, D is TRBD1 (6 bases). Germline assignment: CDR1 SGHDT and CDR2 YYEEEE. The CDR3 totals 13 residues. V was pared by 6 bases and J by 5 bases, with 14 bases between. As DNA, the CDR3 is TGTGCCAGCATCCCGAGGGGGGGGACTGAAGCTTTCTTT. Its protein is CASIPRGGTEAFF.

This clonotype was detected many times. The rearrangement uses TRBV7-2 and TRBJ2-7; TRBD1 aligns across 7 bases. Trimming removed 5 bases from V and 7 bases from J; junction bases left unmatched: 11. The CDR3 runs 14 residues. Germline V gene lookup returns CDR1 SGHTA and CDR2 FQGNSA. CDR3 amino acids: CASSDVAGGKEQYF. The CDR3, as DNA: TGTGCCAGCAGCGACGTAGCAGGGGGTAAAGAGCAGTACTTC.

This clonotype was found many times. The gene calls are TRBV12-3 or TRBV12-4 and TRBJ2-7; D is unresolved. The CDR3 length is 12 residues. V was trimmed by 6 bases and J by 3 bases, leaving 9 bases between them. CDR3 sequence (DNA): TGTGCCAGCAGCCGGGCGTACTACGAGCAGTACTTC. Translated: CASSRAYYEQYF.

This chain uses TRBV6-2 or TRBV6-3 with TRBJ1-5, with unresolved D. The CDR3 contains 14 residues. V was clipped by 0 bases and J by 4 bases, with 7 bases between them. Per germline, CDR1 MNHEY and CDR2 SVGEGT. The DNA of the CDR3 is TGTGCCAGCAGTTACTCCCCCGCTAATCAGCCCCAGCATTTT. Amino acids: CASSYSPANQPQHF.

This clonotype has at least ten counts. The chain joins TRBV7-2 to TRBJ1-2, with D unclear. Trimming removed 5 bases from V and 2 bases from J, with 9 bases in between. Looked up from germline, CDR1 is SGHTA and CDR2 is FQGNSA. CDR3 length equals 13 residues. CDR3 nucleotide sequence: TGTGCCAGCAGCCCCGACCAAAACTATGGCTACACCTTC. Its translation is CASSPDQNYGYTF.

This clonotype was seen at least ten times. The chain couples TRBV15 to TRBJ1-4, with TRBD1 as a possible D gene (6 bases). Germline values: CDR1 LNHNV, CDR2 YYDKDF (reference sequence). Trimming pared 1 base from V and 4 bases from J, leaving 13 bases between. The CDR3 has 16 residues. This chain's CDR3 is CATSRATGGDNEKLFF. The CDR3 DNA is TGTGCCACCAGCAGAGCTACCGGGGGCGATAATGAAAAACTGTTTTTT.

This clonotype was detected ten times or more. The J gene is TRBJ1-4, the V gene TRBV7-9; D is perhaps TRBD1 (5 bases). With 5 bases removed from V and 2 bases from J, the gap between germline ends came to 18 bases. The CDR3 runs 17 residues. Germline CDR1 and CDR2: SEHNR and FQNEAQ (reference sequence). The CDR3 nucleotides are TGTGCCAGCAGCCCTCCGGGACTCAGAACGACTAATGAAAAACTGTTTTTT. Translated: CASSPPGLRTTNEKLFF.

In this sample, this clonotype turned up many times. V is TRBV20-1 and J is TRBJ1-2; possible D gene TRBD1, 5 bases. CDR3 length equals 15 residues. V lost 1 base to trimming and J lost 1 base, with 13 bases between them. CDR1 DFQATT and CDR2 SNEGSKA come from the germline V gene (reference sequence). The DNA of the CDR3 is TGCAGTGCTAGAGGAGTGACAGCGGTTAACTATGGCTACACCTTC. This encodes CSARGVTAVNYGYTF.

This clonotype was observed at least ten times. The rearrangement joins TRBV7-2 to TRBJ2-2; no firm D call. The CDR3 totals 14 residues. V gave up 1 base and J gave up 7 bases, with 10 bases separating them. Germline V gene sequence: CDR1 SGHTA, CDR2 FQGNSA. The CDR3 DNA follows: TGTGCCAGCAGCTTAGTATTGGGGATCGGGGAGCTGTTTTTT. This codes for CASSLVLGIGELFF.

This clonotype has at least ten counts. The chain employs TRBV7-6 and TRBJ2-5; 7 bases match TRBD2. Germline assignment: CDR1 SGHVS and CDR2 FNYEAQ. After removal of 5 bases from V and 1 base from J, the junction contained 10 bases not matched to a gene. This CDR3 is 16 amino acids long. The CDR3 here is CASSPLGAGTQETQYF. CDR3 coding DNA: TGTGCCAGCAGCCCCCTGGGAGCGGGGACCCAAGAGACCCAGTACTTC. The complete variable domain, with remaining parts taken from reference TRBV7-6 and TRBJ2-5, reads GAGVSQSPRYKVTKRGQDVALRCDPISGHVSLYWYRQALGQGPEFLTYFNYEAQQDKSGLPNDRFSAERPEGSISTLTIQRTEQRDSAMYRCASSPLGAGTQETQYFGPGTRLLVL.

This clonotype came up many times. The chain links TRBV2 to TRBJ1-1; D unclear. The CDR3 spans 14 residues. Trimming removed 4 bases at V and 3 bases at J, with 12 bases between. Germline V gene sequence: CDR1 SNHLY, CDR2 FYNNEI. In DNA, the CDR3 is TGTGCCAGCAGTGCTCAGGACTTGGACACTGAAGCTTTCTTT. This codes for CASSAQDLDTEAFF.

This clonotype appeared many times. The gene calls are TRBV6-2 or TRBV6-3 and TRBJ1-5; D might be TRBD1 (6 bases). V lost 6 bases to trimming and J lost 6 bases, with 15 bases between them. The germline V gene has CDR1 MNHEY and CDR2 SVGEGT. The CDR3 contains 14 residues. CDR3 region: CASSPQGGSQPQHF. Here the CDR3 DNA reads TGTGCCAGCAGCCCACAGGGCGGCAGTCAGCCCCAGCATTTT.